This T cell receptor beta chain was profiled in a study of T cell clones after liver transplantation. Study information: TCRbeta sequencing after a pre-transplant mixed lymphocyte reaction identified graft-donor-reactive clones, later tracked in post-transplant blood. Three of the eight recipients were HCV-positive; the rest had non-autoimmune, non-viral transplant indications. Study results and limitations: Post-transplant time points were not standardized, so conclusions are preliminary. Donor-reactive sequences fell more than third party-reactive ones, suggesting partial deletion.

Germline-derived CDR1 and CDR2 are LNHDA and SQIVND (reference sequence). The CDR3 sequence is 11 residues long. V lost 5 bases, J lost 2 bases, and 3 bases lay in between. Note on this clone: Its specificity is unknown.

Sequencing was performed with immunoSEQ multiplex PCR; in TCRdb, only in-frame clones are kept and a portion is missing. The data show about 9,900 clones, around 79% seen once. This clonotype was obtained from a human donor who received a liver transplant. The specimen was CD8+ T cells from blood, collected before liver transplant. The chain carries TRBV19 and TRBJ2-5; no firm D call. This chain's CDR3 is CASSAQETQYF. CDR3 DNA sequence: TGTGCCAGTAGTGCACAAGAGACCCAGTACTTC.